The 5 T cell receptor beta chains presented below share a single source sample, sequenced in a study of blood T cells in healthy people across ages. Then a second PCR, running roughly 7 to 11 cycles, was carried out with a sample-barcoded 5' primer and a J-beta primer mix. TCRdb redid the calling of the 5' RACE reads with MiXCR, one entry per CDR3 protein. The table has 800,000 to 950,000 distinct CDR3 sequences, just under 30% seen once. This sample was shared with a second study, whose subject was T cells of mothers and their children.

Sequencing input: blood. Every receptor here comes from a woman between 40 and 50 years old in good health.

This sequence joins TRBV29-1 and TRBJ2-5; the D gene could be TRBD1 or TRBD2 (5 bases each). Trimming left V 6 bases short and J 3 bases short, with 14 bases between. The CDR3 is made up of 13 amino acids. Germline loops: CDR1 SQVTM, CDR2 ANQGSEA. In nucleotides, the CDR3 is TGCAGCGTCCCATACTTGGGGGAAGAGACCCAGTACTTC. Its protein product is CSVPYLGEETQYF.

This clonotype was observed at least ten times. The V and J genes are TRBV28 and TRBJ2-7; unclear D gene. Between the trimmed V and J ends, which lost 2 bases and 5 bases, there was a span of 13 bases. Germline CDR1 is MDHEN and CDR2 is SYDVKM. CDR3 length: 14 amino acids. Here the CDR3 reads CASSLIRSGNEQYF. The CDR3 DNA follows: TGTGCCAGCAGTTTAATAAGGAGTGGAAACGAGCAGTACTTC.

On this clonotype itself: At one end the junction does not follow the germline gene, possibly because of a read error. This chain joins TRBV9 and TRBJ2-3; no reliable D call. This CDR3 region has 14 residues. Germline V gene lookup returns CDR1 SGDLS and CDR2 YYNGEE. CDR3 coding DNA: TGTGCCAGCAGCGTATCCACCAATCCAGATATGCAGTATTTT. Translation gives CASSVSTNPDMQYF.

This clonotype was seen a handful of times. V and J are TRBV7-9 and TRBJ2-7; 7 nucleotides agree with TRBD1. V dropped 5 bases and J dropped 3; count of bases not matched to a gene: 10. The length of the CDR3 is 15 residues. Germline loops: CDR1 SEHNR, CDR2 FQNEAQ (reference sequence). The CDR3 sequence: CASSTPTGAYYEQYF. The DNA of the CDR3 is TGTGCCAGCAGCACCCCAACAGGGGCGTACTACGAGCAGTACTTC. Using reference TRBV7-9 and TRBJ2-7 for the parts outside the CDR3, the full variable domain is DTGVSQNPRHKITKRGQNVTFRCDPISEHNRLYWYRQTLGQGPEFLTYFQNEAQLEKSRLLSDRFSAERPKGSFSTLEIQRTEQGDSAMYLCASSTPTGAYYEQYFGPGTRLTVT.

In regard to this clonotype: This may arise from a read error, as a much more abundant clone is one base away. The CDR3 sequence is CSVEGQGARGQYF. CDR3 bases: TGCAGCGTTGAGGGACAGGGGGCGAGGGGGCAGTACTTC. This chain joins TRBV29-1 and TRBJ2-5, with 12 bases matching TRBD1. This CDR3 has 13 amino acids. The germline gives CDR1 SQVTM, CDR2 ANQGSEA. The J segment lost 11 bases and the V segment lost 3 bases, leaving 7 bases of the junction unmatched.